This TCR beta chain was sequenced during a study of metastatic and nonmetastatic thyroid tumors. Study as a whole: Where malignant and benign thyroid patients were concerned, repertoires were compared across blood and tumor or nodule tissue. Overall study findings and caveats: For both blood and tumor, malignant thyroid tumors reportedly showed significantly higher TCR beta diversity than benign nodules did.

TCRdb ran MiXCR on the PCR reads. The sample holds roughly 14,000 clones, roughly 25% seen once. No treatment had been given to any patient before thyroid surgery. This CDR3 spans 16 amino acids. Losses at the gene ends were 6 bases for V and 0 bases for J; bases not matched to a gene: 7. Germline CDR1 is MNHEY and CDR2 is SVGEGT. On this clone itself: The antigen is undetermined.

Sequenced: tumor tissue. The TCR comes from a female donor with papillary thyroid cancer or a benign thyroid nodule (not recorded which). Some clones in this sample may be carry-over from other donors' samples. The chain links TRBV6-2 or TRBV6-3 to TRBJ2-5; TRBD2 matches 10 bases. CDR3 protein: CASRDLLAGYQETQYF. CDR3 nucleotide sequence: TGTGCCAGCAGGGATCTACTAGCGGGGTACCAAGAGACCCAGTACTTC.